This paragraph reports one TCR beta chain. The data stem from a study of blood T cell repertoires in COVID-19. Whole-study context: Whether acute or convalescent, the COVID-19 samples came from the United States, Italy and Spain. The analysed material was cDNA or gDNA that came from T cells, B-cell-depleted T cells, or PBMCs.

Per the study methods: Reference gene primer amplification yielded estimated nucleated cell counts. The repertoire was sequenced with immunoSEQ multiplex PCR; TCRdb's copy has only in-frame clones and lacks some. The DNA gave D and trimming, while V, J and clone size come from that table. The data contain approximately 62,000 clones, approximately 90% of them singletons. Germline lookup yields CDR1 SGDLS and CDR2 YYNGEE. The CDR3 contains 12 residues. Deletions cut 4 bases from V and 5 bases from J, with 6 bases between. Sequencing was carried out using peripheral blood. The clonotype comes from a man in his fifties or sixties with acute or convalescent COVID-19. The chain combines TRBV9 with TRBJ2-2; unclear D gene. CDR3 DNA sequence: TGTGCCAGCAGCACACGTACCGGGGAGCTGTTTTTT. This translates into CASSTRTGELFF.